This record covers a single T cell receptor beta chain. The length of the CDR3 is 13 residues. With 7 bases removed from V and 4 bases from J, the gap between germline ends came to 13 bases. Per the germline V gene, CDR1 is MNHNY and CDR2 is SVGAGI (reference sequence). Single viable CD3+CD4+CD8-CD45RO+ cells were sorted as the memory CD4+ T cells. Serostatus was set by detecting CMV pp150, pp28, p38, p52 IgG. Assay: immunoSEQ multiplex PCR; the TCRdb copy retains only in-frame clones and omits some. Of about 75,000 clones in the sample, 75% to 85% were seen once. This sample stems from a study of memory CD4+ T cells and cytomegalovirus serostatus.

Input material: memory CD4+ T cells from blood. The chain combines TRBV6-6 with TRBJ2-5; D remains unclear. The TCR comes from an adult in good health and CMV-seropositive. The CDR3: CASTSVRRETQYF. CDR3 in DNA: TGTGCCAGCACATCGGTTCGGCGAGAGACCCAGTACTTC.